This paragraph reports one T cell receptor (beta chain). No cognate antigen has been identified for it. Base qualities are not provided; no much larger clone lies one nucleotide away. The immunoSEQ assay was applied to genomic DNA to generate the TCR beta chain sequences. Regarding the original processing steps: CDR3 sequences that did not begin with the conserved framework cysteine at position 104 were removed manually. To get clonality, the normalized Shannon's Diversity Index was subtracted from one, giving values from 0 (maximal diversity) to 1 (oligoclonal). Differences in the frequency of the same CDR3 between samples, such as brain versus blood, were assessed with chi-squared comparison-of-proportions tests. Public clonotypes were found through immuneACCESS searches, while the VDJdb browser was used to judge similarity to known antiviral clonotypes. TCRdb took over this immuneACCESS table, retaining in-frame rearrangements with V and J assigned. Such tables are incomplete; in checked studies, under half of the missing clones stem from an unresolved V gene, and the remainder is unexplained. V and J calls and clone size are as listed in that table; D and trimming were resolved from the DNA. The sample table lists fewer than 150,000 clones, under 95% of them with a count of one. The ten largest clones capture 3.5% to 4% of the sample.

Sequences MDHEN (CDR1) and SYDVKM (CDR2) are obtained from the germline V gene. The germline V and J ends show losses of 7 bases and 3 bases respectively, and no gene match explains 5 bases of the junction. The CDR3 sequence holds 13 residues, the cysteine and phenylalanine included. Only the CDR3 portion is preserved as DNA: 39 bases, with reading frame beginning at the first base. In light of the paper, this sample's time point label describes: resected brain tissue, or blood drawn just prior to surgery. The surgery cases showing the highest brain T cell transcript signatures were chosen for TCR beta chain sequencing of brain tissue and, when available, of blood. Patients had been treated with at least one anti-epileptic drug before surgery. TCR-sequenced patients were children with drug-resistant epilepsy due to tuberous sclerosis complex, focal cortical dysplasia, Rasmussen encephalitis or hemimegalencephaly. Blood samples were drawn just before the epilepsy surgery. Bulk genomic DNA was extracted from unsorted brain tissue and whole blood with the Monarch genomic DNA purification kit.

This entry is derived from a study of brain T cells in children with intractable seizures (dated by TCRdb to 2020 to 2022). As for the study more broadly: Resected brain tissue from 53 pediatric epilepsy surgery cases was initially screened for immune gene transcripts with a NanoString immunology panel. Of the approximately 12 selected surgery cases, pre-surgery blood was also sequenced for eight, so four had brain tissue only.

Results the study describes overall, beyond this receptor: Because sequencing depth was different between pre-surgery and post-surgery blood, clones absent from the pre-surgery sample may reflect undersampling. Viral specificity was inferred solely from CDR3 sequence similarity, and the HCMV serostatus of the patients was not known.

The clonotype was recovered from a boy younger than two with hemimegalencephaly and intractable seizures. In this chain, TRBV28 is recombined with TRBJ2-7; the central 8 bases match TRBD1. Sequenced material: peripheral blood, taken at surgery. The DNA sequence is TGTGCCAGCATTCCAGGGGGCAACTACGAGCAGTACTTC. Protein translation: CASIPGGNYEQYF.